There are a few counts of the clone carrying this TCR beta chain. The V and J ends lost 1 base and 1 base respectively, with 11 bases between them. Germline V gene data show CDR1 as SEHNR and CDR2 as FQNEAQ (reference sequence). CDR3 length: 16 residues. The source of the sample is a study of shared clonotypes between healthy human individuals. Study as a whole: Those who served as donors were a couple of women and three men between the ages of 18 and 49.

Sequencing was performed with immunoSEQ multiplex PCR; in TCRdb, only in-frame clones are kept and a portion is missing. The table lists about 490,000 clones, 81% of them singletons. The chain carries TRBV7-9 and TRBJ2-4; the D is unclear. The clonotype comes from a woman in her forties in good health. Some clones in this sample may be carry-over from other donors' samples. The material sequenced was PBMCs. CDR3 protein: CASSLVLAGAKNIQYF. DNA for the CDR3: TGTGCCAGCAGCTTAGTGTTAGCTGGGGCCAAAAACATTCAGTACTTC.